The source of this T cell receptor (beta chain) is a study of T-cell reconstitution after alpha-beta-depleted transplantation in children. The V gene's germline CDR1 is SEHNR and CDR2 FQNEAQ (reference sequence). This CDR3 is built from 12 residues. Trimming shortened V by 4 bases and J by 4 bases, and 7 bases separated the two germline ends. Study conclusions and caveats: A year had passed since transplant, and T-cell counts and diversity by then came mostly from newly produced T cells. About two months after transplant, alpha-beta T cells reportedly came from several hundred expanded graft clones.

Unique molecular identifiers were incorporated when the TCRbeta library was constructed. MiXCR was run by TCRdb on the PCR reads, yielding one entry per CDR3 protein. Of 600,000 to 800,000 distinct CDR3 sequences in the sample, roughly 13% were seen once. The sample holds many counts of this clonotype. Antigen specificity is unknown. This chain joins TRBV7-9 and TRBJ1-1; no reliable D call. The specimen comprised PBMCs, sampled before TCRalphabeta/CD19-depleted stem cell transplant. The source is a girl aged 2 to 9 with congenital amegakaryocytic thrombocytopenia, due to receive a stem cell transplant. The CDR3 is CASSSRSTEAFF. Written as DNA, the CDR3 is TGTGCCAGCAGCTCGAGGTCCACTGAAGCTTTCTTT.